This TCR beta chain was profiled in a study of blood T cell repertoires in COVID-19 (dated by TCRdb to about 2020). Turning to the overall study: Samples covering the acute and convalescent phases of COVID-19 were provided by collaborators in the United States, Italy and Spain. The material from the prospective study consisted of cDNA or gDNA derived from T cells, B-cell-depleted T cells, or PBMCs. Subjects who had been exposed to COVID-19, were actively infected with it, or had recovered from it provided the deeply sampled blood TCRbeta repertoires that made up the dataset. The repertoires were released in a freely available public database intended as a resource for research on the immune response to SARS-CoV-2. The samples were drawn from two sources: the first 160 participants of the ongoing ImmuneRACE study, and fewer than 1,500 subjects contributed by 6 global collaborators. Sample metadata almost always included a de-identified subject ID, COVID-19 status, age in years and sex. Where HLA class I and class II types were available, the types were taken from metadata supplied by the sample provider, not from assay-based typing. Paper-wide results and their limitations: The quantity of clinical and demographic metadata differed by source and by participant and was supplied without curation.

In Seattle, one collaborating source enrolled patients while the infection was active and tracked those patients longitudinally over the course of disease. Whole blood was collected in K2EDTA tubes by collaborating institutions according to the institutions' own protocols. For TCRbeta analysis, collaborators shipped samples as frozen whole blood, isolated PBMCs, or DNA extracted from either of those sample types. Comment on this clone: Its recognized antigen is unknown. Base quality data are lacking; no much larger clone is found one base away.

TCRbeta CDR3 regions were amplified from genomic DNA by means of the immunoSEQ Assay, a bias-controlled multiplex PCR. The study's processing was this. The number of nucleated cells in each sample was estimated by amplification of reference gene primers within the assay. To quantify the absolute abundance of each unique TCRbeta CDR3 rearrangement, sequence reads were collapsed and filtered. For each sample, productive Simpson clonality was calculated as the square root of Simpson's diversity index across productive rearrangements. In its TCRdb copy, this immuneACCESS table keeps in-frame sequences only and misses some clones. Where compared with another copy, unresolved V genes explain less than half of these, and the others have no known cause. For V, J and clone size, that table is used; D and trimming come from the DNA. The sample table holds some 150,000 clones, of which 70% to 90% were seen once. The leading ten clones occupy 8% of the sample.

The receptor comes from a woman aged 55-69 years with COVID-19, enrolled during active disease. The sequencing input was peripheral blood.

Here is the DNA: TGTGCCAGCTCGCCAGCTCCGGACTCTGGAGATGAAAAACTGTTTTTT. Its coded protein is CASSPAPDSGDEKLFF. Recombination connected TRBV18 to TRBJ1-4; the D gene remains uncertain. Relative to germline, V is 6 bases shorter and J is 6 bases shorter, with 20 bases between their ends. The cysteine opens and the phenylalanine closes a CDR3 of 16 amino acids. The only DNA kept is the CDR3, 48 bases in frame from the first base. The germline V gene encodes CDR1 KGHSH and CDR2 LQKENI.